Listed here are 31 T cell receptor beta chains from one sample, sequenced in a study of blood T cell repertoires in COVID-19. Method: immunoSEQ multiplex PCR; TCRdb's copy keeps in-frame clones and lacks some. There are more than 200,000 clones in the sample; about 86% occur only once, and roughly 8.7% lies in the top ten. The sample comprised peripheral blood. All receptors come from a man between 40 and 49 years old with active or convalescent COVID-19.

J is TRBJ2-1 and V is TRBV30; D is unresolved. V shed 4 bases and J shed 4 bases, with 8 bases lying between them. Germline V lookup: CDR1 GTSNPN, CDR2 SVGIG (reference sequence). The CDR3 has 12 residues. CDR3 nucleotides: TGTGCCTGGAAGCCCTATTACAATGAGCAGTTCTTC. Its translation: CAWKPYYNEQFF.

This sequence joins TRBV4-1 and TRBJ1-6, with no clear D. The CDR3 runs 13 residues. Germline values: CDR1 MGHRA, CDR2 YSYEKL. Deletions cut 2 bases from V and 9 bases from J, with 8 bases between. This chain's CDR3 is CASSQLTLSPLHF. DNA of the CDR3: TGCGCCAGCAGCCAACTGACACTTTCACCCCTCCACTTT.

The V and J genes are TRBV7-8 and TRBJ1-2; 8 bases align to TRBD1. There are 14 residues in the CDR3. Germline trimming cut 5 bases from V and 8 bases from J; bases unmatched to any gene: 10. Germline CDR1 is SGHVS and CDR2 is FQNEAQ. CDR3 loop: CASSPGQGVWGYTF. The CDR3 DNA reads as TGTGCCAGCAGCCCCGGACAGGGTGTGTGGGGCTACACCTTC.

For the CDR3, the DNA is TGCGCCAGCAGCCCCGTAGGGGTGCTAGCGGGGCCCGGGGAGCTGTTTTTT. Protein sequence: CASSPVGVLAGPGELFF. J is TRBJ2-2 and V is TRBV4-1; 9 positions agree with TRBD2. There are 17 residues in the CDR3. Germline assignment: CDR1 MGHRA and CDR2 YSYEKL. The junction had 12 bases not matched to a gene; V was cut back by 4 bases and J by 6 bases.

The chain carries TRBV6-4 and TRBJ2-1; D remains unclear. In germline, CDR1 is MRHNA, CDR2 SNTAGT. V gave up 0 bases and J gave up 6 bases, with 9 bases separating them. CDR3 length equals 14 residues. The CDR3 loop reads CASSDSMRSNEQFF. The CDR3 nucleotides read TGTGCCAGCAGTGACTCGATGCGGAGCAATGAGCAGTTCTTC.

This chain links TRBV6-2 or TRBV6-3 with TRBJ2-7; 8 bases fit TRBD2. The V segment lost 0 bases and the J segment 0 bases; nucleotides outside the gene matches: 4. The germline V gene has CDR1 MNHEY and CDR2 SVGEGT. The CDR3 contains 16 residues. CDR3 coding DNA: TGTGCCAGCAGTTACTCTAAACGGGGGGGCTCCTACGAGCAGTACTTC. Residues: CASSYSKRGGSYEQYF.

The J gene is TRBJ2-7, the V gene TRBV28, with a weak D call TRBD1 (6 bases). Looked up from germline, CDR1 is MDHEN and CDR2 is SYDVKM. This CDR3 region has 15 residues. With 6 bases removed from V and 2 bases from J, the gap between germline ends came to 17 bases. For the CDR3, the DNA is TGTGCCAGCAGCCTAAGGTCGGACAGTACCTACGAGCAGTACTTC. The encoded protein is CASSLRSDSTYEQYF.

The chain has TRBV29-1 and TRBJ1-1, with 9 positions matching TRBD1. The J segment lost 0 bases and the V segment lost 4 bases, leaving 3 bases of the junction unmatched. Germline values: CDR1 SQVTM, CDR2 ANQGSEA. CDR3 size: 14 residues. As DNA, the CDR3 is TGCAGCGTTGGAGGGACAGGGATGAACACTGAAGCTTTCTTT. The encoded protein is CSVGGTGMNTEAFF.

The V call is TRBV13, the J call TRBJ2-3; 7 positions match TRBD2. Trimming took 7 bases from V and 3 from J; bases not matched to a gene: 16. Germline CDR1 reads PRHDT; CDR2 reads FYEKMQ (reference sequence). The CDR3 has 17 residues. CDR3 sequence (DNA): TGTGCCAGCACCGCCCCACTGGGGAGCGGGAAAACAGATACGCAGTATTTT. As protein: CASTAPLGSGKTDTQYF.

The rearrangement links TRBV6-6 to TRBJ2-4; 12 bases map to TRBD2. With 5 bases clipped from V and 0 bases from J, the junction kept 11 bases outside the gene matches. The CDR3 spans 19 residues. CDR1 is MNHNY and CDR2 is SVGAGI in the germline V gene (reference sequence). The CDR3 DNA sequence: TGTGCCAGCAGTCCCCGGACTAGCGGGACGTCCTTAGCCAAAAACATTCAGTACTTC. Its translation: CASSPRTSGTSLAKNIQYF.

The chain uses TRBV30 and TRBJ1-2, with D possibly TRBD1 on 5 matching bases. The germline gives CDR1 GTSNPN, CDR2 SVGIG (reference sequence). Trimming shortened V by 3 bases and J by 6 bases, and 11 bases separated the two germline ends. The CDR3 is 12 residues long. CDR3 region: CAWSRGGNGYTF. CDR3 nucleotide sequence: TGTGCCTGGAGCCGGGGGGGGAATGGCTACACCTTC.

The CDR3 sequence: CASSYPGENSNQPQHF. The CDR3 DNA reads as TGTGCCAGCAGTTACCCAGGGGAAAATAGCAATCAGCCCCAGCATTTT. The chain recombines TRBV6-2 or TRBV6-3 with TRBJ1-5; tentative D call: TRBD1 (6 bases). Germline values: CDR1 MNHEY, CDR2 SVGEGT. V was shortened by 2 bases and J by 0 bases, with 11 bases between the two germline ends. The CDR3 runs 16 residues.

J is TRBJ1-4 and V is TRBV30; 8 bases line up with TRBD1. CDR1 and CDR2 (germline): GTSNPN, SVGIG (reference sequence). V was pared by 8 bases and J by 7 bases, with 9 bases of the junction left unmatched. This CDR3 has 13 residues. CDR3 coding DNA: TGTGCCCGCAACAGCCAGGGGGCTGAAAAACTGTTTTTT. It yields the protein CARNSQGAEKLFF.

The chain uses TRBV2 and TRBJ1-5; 10 bases map to TRBD1. The ends lost 6 bases at V and 5 bases at J; junction bases unmatched: 7. The length of the CDR3 is 15 residues. The germline V gene has CDR1 SNHLY and CDR2 FYNNEI. CDR3 DNA sequence: TGTGCCAGCAGAGGACAGGGGGGTCTAGATCAGCCCCAGCATTTT. Translating it yields CASRGQGGLDQPQHF.

This clone was seen ten or more times. The V gene is TRBV12-3 or TRBV12-4, the J gene TRBJ1-4, with D unresolved. The V end was cut by 6 bases, the J end by 3 bases, with 8 bases between. The CDR3 extends over 13 amino acids. This CDR3 reads CASRRVANEKLFF. In DNA form, the CDR3 reads TGTGCCAGCAGGCGGGTTGCTAATGAAAAACTGTTTTTT.

The chain recombines TRBV18 with TRBJ2-7; TRBD2 matches 9 bases. CDR1 is KGHSH and CDR2 is LQKENI in the germline V gene. V dropped 6 bases and J dropped 2; count of bases not matched to a gene: 8. The CDR3 is made up of 15 amino acids. The CDR3 DNA sequence: TGTGCCAGCTCGTTCCTAGCGGGGAGACCCTACGAGCAGTACTTC. Translation gives CASSFLAGRPYEQYF.

This rearrangement joins TRBV7-9 to TRBJ2-7; 10 bases match TRBD1. The length of the CDR3 is 16 residues. Per the germline V gene, CDR1 is SEHNR and CDR2 is FQNEAQ (reference sequence). The J segment lost 6 bases and the V segment lost 5 bases, leaving 13 bases of the junction unmatched. CDR3 region: CASSTGPTGTGAEQYF. The CDR3 DNA reads TGTGCCAGCAGCACCGGCCCCACCGGGACAGGGGCCGAGCAGTACTTC.

The chain carries TRBV2 and TRBJ1-6; D remains ambiguous. V lost 7 bases to trimming and J lost 10 bases, with 14 bases between them. The CDR3 runs to 13 residues. Germline CDR1 and CDR2: SNHLY and FYNNEI. CDR3 DNA sequence: TGTGCCAGCACATCTCTCCCGGGATCACCCCTCCACTTT. It specifies CASTSLPGSPLHF.

This clone has just one count. The chain is built from TRBV30 and TRBJ1-2; D is unclear. CDR1 and CDR2 from the germline V gene are GTSNPN and SVGIG (reference sequence). Trimming removed 0 bases at V and 7 bases at J, with 12 bases between. The CDR3 sequence is 13 residues long. The CDR3 spells CAWSVGEFSGYTF. The CDR3 bases are TGTGCCTGGAGTGTAGGAGAGTTCTCTGGCTACACCTTC.

The genes are TRBV19 and TRBJ1-2; 9 nucleotides line up with TRBD1. With V trimmed by 7 bases and J by 5 bases, 5 bases remained unmatched. The germline CDR1 and CDR2 sequences are LNHDA and SQIVND (reference sequence). This CDR3 region has 13 residues. CDR3 loop: CASNLGQGYGYTF. CDR3 DNA: TGTGCCAGTAACCTCGGACAGGGGTATGGCTACACCTTC.

The genes are TRBV5-8 and TRBJ1-2; 7 nucleotides agree with TRBD1. CDR1 SGHTS and CDR2 YDEGEE come from the germline V gene. CDR3 length equals 16 residues. With 5 bases clipped from V and 8 bases from J, the junction kept 18 bases outside the gene matches. Here the CDR3 reads CASRPGTVSLRYGYTF. The CDR3 region has the DNA TGTGCCAGCAGGCCCGGGACAGTGTCTCTACGGTACGGCTACACCTTC.

This rearrangement joins TRBV11-3 to TRBJ1-2; D is undetermined. Germline V gene data show CDR1 as SGHNT and CDR2 as YENEEA. Deletions cut 0 bases from V and 4 bases from J, with 6 bases between. The CDR3 totals 13 residues. CDR3 sequence (DNA): TGTGCCAGCAGCTTAGATCGGGGCTATGGCTACACCTTC. It translates to CASSLDRGYGYTF.

The gene calls are TRBV7-8 and TRBJ2-3; 11 nucleotides agree with TRBD2. CDR3 length: 16 residues. V trimming: 3 bases; J trimming: 4 bases; junction bases outside the gene matches: 6. Looked up from germline, CDR1 is SGHVS and CDR2 is FQNEAQ. The CDR3 DNA is TGTGCCAGCAGCTTCTCCTTAGCGGGGGGGGCAGATACGCAGTATTTT. As protein: CASSFSLAGGADTQYF.

The rearrangement joins TRBV7-9 to TRBJ2-2, with TRBD1 identical over 9 bases. This CDR3 has 16 amino acids. CDR1 and CDR2 (germline): SEHNR, FQNEAQ (reference sequence). J gave up 9 bases and V 1 base, and 9 bases lay outside the gene matches. The CDR3 region is CASSLGPGQGQRELFF. The CDR3 DNA follows: TGTGCCAGCAGCTTAGGACCGGGACAGGGCCAGCGGGAGCTGTTTTTT.

The chain has TRBV7-8 and TRBJ1-2, with D unclear. Germline V CDR1 and CDR2: SGHVS, FQNEAQ. CDR3 length: 13 amino acids. V lost 2 bases to trimming and J lost 4 bases, with 8 bases between them. This CDR3 is CASSLSSSYGYTF. The DNA of the CDR3 is TGTGCCAGCAGCTTAAGTAGTAGCTATGGCTACACCTTC. The full variable domain, with the rest looked up from reference TRBV7-8 and TRBJ1-2, is GAGVSQSPRYKVAKRGQDVALRCDPISGHVSLFWYQQALGQGPEFLTYFQNEAQLDKSGLPSDRFFAERPEGSVSTLKIQRTQQEDSAVYLCASSLSSSYGYTFGSGTRLTVV.

The rearrangement links TRBV24-1 to TRBJ2-2; D unresolved. The CDR3 is made up of 12 amino acids. The V gene lost 7 bases and the J gene lost 3 bases, with 5 bases spanning the gap. Looked up from germline, CDR1 is KGHDR and CDR2 is SFDVKD. The CDR3 nucleotides are TGTGCCACCAGGGCGGACACCGGGGAGCTGTTTTTT. It is translated as CATRADTGELFF.

The CDR3 spells CASSFDREKLNTEAFF. Written as DNA, the CDR3 is TGTGCCAGCAGCTTTGACAGGGAGAAACTGAACACTGAAGCTTTCTTT. The V and J genes are TRBV7-8 and TRBJ1-1; 7 nucleotides match TRBD1. The J segment lost 0 bases and the V segment lost 3 bases, leaving 7 bases of the junction unmatched. CDR1 is SGHVS and CDR2 is FQNEAQ in the germline V gene. The CDR3 totals 16 residues.

This chain connects TRBV6-6 to TRBJ2-2, with D perhaps matching TRBD1 (5 bases). Trimming pared 2 bases from V and 1 base from J, leaving 8 bases between. Germline CDR1 is MNHNY and CDR2 is SVGAGI (reference sequence). This CDR3 is 15 amino acids long. The CDR3 DNA is TGTGCCAGCAGTTACCCCAGGGAGAACACCGGGGAGCTGTTTTTT. Its protein product is CASSYPRENTGELFF.

This chain uses TRBV24-1 with TRBJ2-1; 8 positions match TRBD2. Germline V CDR1 and CDR2: KGHDR, SFDVKD. The CDR3 sequence is 16 residues long. V shed 1 base, J shed 5 bases, and the junction held 6 bases outside the gene matches. CDR3 amino acids: CATSDFVAGGHNEQFF. The CDR3 nucleotides are TGTGCCACCAGTGATTTTGTTGCGGGGGGTCACAATGAGCAGTTCTTC.

This sequence joins TRBV10-3 and TRBJ1-1, with 10 nucleotides matching TRBD1. Unmatched junction bases numbered 4, after V lost 8 bases and J lost 4 bases. Germline values: CDR1 ENHRY, CDR2 SYGVKD. CDR3 size: 13 residues. CDR3 coding DNA: TGTGCCATCGGAGGACAGGGGGTCACTGAAGCTTTCTTT. It specifies CAIGGQGVTEAFF.

This chain's CDR3 is CATTSGSTNYGYTF. The CDR3 DNA follows: TGTGCCACCACTTCAGGAAGCACTAACTATGGCTACACCTTC. The J gene is TRBJ1-2, the V gene TRBV2; D unresolved. There are 14 residues in the CDR3. In germline, CDR1 is SNHLY, CDR2 FYNNEI. Trimming removed 10 bases from V and 0 bases from J, with 15 bases in between.